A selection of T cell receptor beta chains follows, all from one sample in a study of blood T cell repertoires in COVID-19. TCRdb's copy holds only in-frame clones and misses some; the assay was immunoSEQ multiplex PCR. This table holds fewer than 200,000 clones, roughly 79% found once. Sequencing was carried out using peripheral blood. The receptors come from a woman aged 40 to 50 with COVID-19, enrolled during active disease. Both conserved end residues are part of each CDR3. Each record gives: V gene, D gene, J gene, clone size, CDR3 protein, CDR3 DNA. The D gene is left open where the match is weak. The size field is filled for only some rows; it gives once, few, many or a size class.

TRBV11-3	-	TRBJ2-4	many	CASSLKTAGAKNIQYF	TGTGCCAGCAGCTTAAAGACAGCGGGAGCCAAAAACATTCAGTACTTC
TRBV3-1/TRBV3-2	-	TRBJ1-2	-	CASSQGTASYYGYTF	TGTGCCAGCAGCCAAGGGACAGCTTCTTATTATGGCTACACCTTC
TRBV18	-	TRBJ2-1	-	CASSPVLAQDEQFF	TGTGCCAGCTCACCCGTCCTAGCCCAGGATGAGCAGTTCTTC
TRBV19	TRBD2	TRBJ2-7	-	CASTSAGLAGGEQYF	TGTGCCAGTACCTCCGCGGGACTAGCGGGTGGTGAGCAGTACTTC
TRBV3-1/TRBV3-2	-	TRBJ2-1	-	CASTDSLYNEQFF	TGTGCCAGCACCGATAGCTTATACAATGAGCAGTTCTTC
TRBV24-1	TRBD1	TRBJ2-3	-	CATSEGQGAVGDTQYF	TGTGCCACCAGTGAGGGACAGGGGGCAGTAGGAGATACGCAGTATTTT
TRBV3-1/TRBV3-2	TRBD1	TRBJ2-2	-	CASSDTGGWAGELFF	TGTGCCAGCAGCGATACAGGGGGTTGGGCCGGGGAGCTGTTTTTT
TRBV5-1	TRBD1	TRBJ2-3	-	CASSKGQGFEMTSTDTQYF	TGCGCCAGCAGTAAAGGACAGGGATTTGAAATGACTAGCACAGATACGCAGTATTTT
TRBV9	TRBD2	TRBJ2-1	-	CASSAGLAGGRNVEQFF	TGTGCCAGCAGCGCTGGACTAGCGGGAGGGCGGAATGTTGAGCAGTTCTTC
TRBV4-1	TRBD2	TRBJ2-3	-	CASSQDEGVTSGSTDTQYF	TGCGCCAGCAGCCAAGATGAGGGGGTGACTAGCGGTAGCACAGATACGCAGTATTTT
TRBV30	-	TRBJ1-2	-	CAWSGTSGMQNYGYTF	TGTGCCTGGAGTGGCACGTCAGGGATGCAGAACTATGGCTACACCTTC
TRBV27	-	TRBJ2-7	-	CASSSDLGTLYEQYF	TGTGCCAGCAGCTCAGACTTAGGAACACTCTACGAGCAGTACTTC
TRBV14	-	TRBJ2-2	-	CASSPSAAGELFF	TGTGCCAGCAGCCCGAGTGCGGCCGGGGAGCTGTTTTTT
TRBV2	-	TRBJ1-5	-	CASSRDRVQPQHF	TGTGCCAGCAGCCGCGACCGGGTTCAGCCCCAGCATTTT
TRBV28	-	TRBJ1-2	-	CASDGPLPRGVYGYTF	TGTGCCAGTGACGGACCGCTACCCCGGGGGGTCTATGGCTACACCTTC
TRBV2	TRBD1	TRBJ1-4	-	CASRATLRGNEKLFF	TGTGCCAGCAGGGCTACTCTCAGGGGGAATGAAAAACTGTTTTTT
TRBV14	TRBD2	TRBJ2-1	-	CASSPRSGRYEQFF	TGTGCCAGCAGCCCACGTAGCGGGAGATATGAGCAGTTCTTC
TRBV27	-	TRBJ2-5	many	CASSPTPNSQETQYF	TGTGCCAGCAGTCCTACCCCAAACAGTCAAGAGACCCAGTACTTC
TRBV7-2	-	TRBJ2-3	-	CASSLILGADTQYF	TGTGCCAGCAGCTTAATTCTGGGCGCAGATACGCAGTATTTT
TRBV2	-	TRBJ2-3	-	CASSEQGTRLTDTQYF	TGTGCCAGCAGTGAACAAGGGACACGTTTGACAGATACGCAGTATTTT
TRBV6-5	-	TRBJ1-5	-	CASSNWPGINQPQHF	TGTGCCAGCAGCAATTGGCCCGGGATTAATCAGCCCCAGCATTTT
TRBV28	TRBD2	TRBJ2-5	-	CASSLPGTSGSETQYF	TGTGCCAGCAGTTTACCCGGGACTAGCGGGAGTGAGACCCAGTACTTC
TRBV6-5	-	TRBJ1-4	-	CASILQGSNEKLFF	TGTGCCAGCATTTTACAGGGTTCTAATGAAAAACTGTTTTTT
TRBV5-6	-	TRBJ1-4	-	CASSLRVGGEKLFF	TGTGCCAGCAGCTTACGCGTCGGAGGTGAAAAACTGTTTTTT
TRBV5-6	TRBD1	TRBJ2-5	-	CASSFGQGGTTQYF	TGTGCCAGCAGCTTCGGACAGGGGGGGACGACCCAGTACTTC
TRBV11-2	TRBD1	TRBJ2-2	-	CASSSGQGARTGELFF	TGTGCCAGCAGCTCCGGACAGGGGGCGCGAACCGGGGAGCTGTTTTTT
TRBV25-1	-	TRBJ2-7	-	CASSGNPPSEQYF	TGTGCCAGCAGTGGGAACCCCCCTAGCGAGCAGTACTTC
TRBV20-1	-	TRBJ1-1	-	CSAAGNTEAFF	TGCAGTGCCGCCGGGAACACTGAAGCTTTCTTT
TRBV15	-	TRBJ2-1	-	CATSRVVSYNEQFF	TGTGCCACCAGCAGAGTCGTATCCTACAATGAGCAGTTCTTC
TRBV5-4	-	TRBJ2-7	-	CASSLGRQVDEQYF	TGTGCCAGCAGCTTGGGGAGACAGGTTGACGAGCAGTACTTC
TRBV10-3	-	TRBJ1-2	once	CAISESGVNYGYTF	TGTGCCATCAGTGAATCGGGGGTCAACTATGGCTACACCTTC
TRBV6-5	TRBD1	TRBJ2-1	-	CASRDRTNNEQFF	TGTGCCAGCAGGGACAGGACAAACAATGAGCAGTTCTTC
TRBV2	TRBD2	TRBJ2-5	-	CASRRRTSGRSGETQYF	TGTGCCAGCAGGAGACGGACTAGCGGGAGATCGGGGGAGACCCAGTACTTC
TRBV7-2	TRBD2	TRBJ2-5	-	CASSWDGTSGGWTQYF	TGTGCCAGCAGCTGGGACGGGACTAGCGGGGGTTGGACCCAGTACTTC
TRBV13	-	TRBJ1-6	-	CASSLLQGGSSYNSPLHF	TGTGCCAGCAGCCTCCTCCAGGGAGGGAGCTCCTATAATTCACCCCTCCACTTT
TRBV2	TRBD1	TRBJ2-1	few	CASSEEVGQDNEQFF	TGTGCCAGCAGTGAAGAGGTCGGACAGGACAATGAGCAGTTCTTC
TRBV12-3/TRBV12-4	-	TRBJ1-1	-	CASSLTSLREAFF	TGTGCCAGCAGTTTAACGTCTCTCAGGGAAGCTTTCTTT
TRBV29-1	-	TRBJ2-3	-	CSVEDDSTTDTQYF	TGCAGCGTTGAAGATGACAGCACGACAGATACGCAGTATTTT
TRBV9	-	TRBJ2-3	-	CASSALSGSPDTQYF	TGTGCCAGCAGCGCCCTCAGTGGGAGCCCAGATACGCAGTATTTT
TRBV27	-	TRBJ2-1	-	CASRRSGSYNEQFF	TGTGCCAGCCGGCGGTCTGGGTCCTACAATGAGCAGTTCTTC
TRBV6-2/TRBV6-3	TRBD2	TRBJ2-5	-	CASSLLAGGRETQYF	TGTGCCAGCAGTTTACTAGCGGGGGGGCGAGAGACCCAGTACTTC
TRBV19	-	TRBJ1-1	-	CASSSDSGTEAFF	TGTGCCAGTAGTTCAGATAGCGGGACTGAAGCTTTCTTT
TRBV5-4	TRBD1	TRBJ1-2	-	CASSLDRGKNYGYTF	TGTGCCAGCAGCTTGGACAGGGGTAAGAACTATGGCTACACCTTC
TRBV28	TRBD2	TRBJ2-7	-	CASTTTSGSSYEQYF	TGTGCCAGCACCACCACTAGCGGCAGCTCCTACGAGCAGTACTTC
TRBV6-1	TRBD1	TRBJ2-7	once	CASSEEDRGDEQYF	TGTGCCAGCAGTGAAGAGGACAGGGGAGACGAGCAGTACTTC
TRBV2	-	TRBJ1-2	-	CASSAEQVYGYTF	TGTGCCAGCAGTGCGGAACAGGTCTATGGCTACACCTTC
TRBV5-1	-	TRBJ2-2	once	CASSPGGGTGELFF	TGCGCCAGCAGCCCCGGGGGTGGAACCGGGGAGCTGTTTTTT
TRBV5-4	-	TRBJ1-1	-	CASSPWTDTEAFF	TGTGCCAGCAGCCCCTGGACAGACACTGAAGCTTTCTTT
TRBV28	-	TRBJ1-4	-	CASSASGRNEKLFF	TGTGCCAGCAGTGCGTCAGGGAGGAATGAAAAACTGTTTTTT
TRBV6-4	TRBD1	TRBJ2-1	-	CASSAQGQGAINEQFF	TGTGCCAGCAGTGCCCAGGGACAGGGGGCTATCAATGAGCAGTTCTTC
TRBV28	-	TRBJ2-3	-	CASSGVALDTQYF	TGTGCCAGCAGCGGGGTAGCTTTAGATACGCAGTATTTT
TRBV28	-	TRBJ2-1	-	CASSLRAWEQFF	TGTGCCAGCAGTTTGAGGGCCTGGGAGCAGTTCTTC
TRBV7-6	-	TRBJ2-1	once	CASSLDPGPYNEQFF	TGTGCCAGCAGCTTGGATCCAGGGCCCTACAATGAGCAGTTCTTC